The 27 T cell receptor beta chains listed next were all sequenced from one sample in a study of spatial heterogeneity in lung cancer. Time point here: blood at routine non-recurrence follow-up after resection. Whole RNA from tumor, nontumor lung or frozen PBMC was sequenced unsorted. Each CDR3 protein is one row after TCRdb ran MiXCR on the 5' RACE reads. The sample consists of about 120,000 distinct CDR3 sequences, approximately 12% of them appearing once. The sample in question was PBMCs, obtained at follow-up. The receptors shown here come from a male donor with early-stage non-small cell lung cancer.

With regard to this clonotype: Lacking the conserved final phenylalanine or tryptophan, this CDR3 likely reflects a read error. This chain connects TRBV7-9 to TRBJ2-3, with D perhaps being TRBD1 or TRBD2 (6 bases each). The CDR3 runs 15 residues. Germline lookup yields CDR1 SEHNR and CDR2 FQNEAQ (reference sequence). Trimming left V 2 bases short and J 3 bases short, with 12 bases between. The CDR3 DNA sequence: TGTGCCAGCAGCTTACGGGGGCAGGGAACAGATACGCAGTATCTT. Its translation is CASSLRGQGTDTQYL.

The CDR3 nucleotides read TGCAGCGTTGAAAAGGGACCCGACGAGCAGTACTTC. It translates to CSVEKGPDEQYF. The chain uses TRBV29-1 and TRBJ2-7; D may correspond to TRBD1 or TRBD2 (5 bases each). With 2 bases removed from V and 5 bases from J, the gap between germline ends came to 10 bases. Germline loops: CDR1 SQVTM, CDR2 ANQGSEA. The CDR3 is made up of 12 amino acids.

This clonotype has at least ten counts. V is TRBV10-3 and J is TRBJ1-2; the D gene is possibly TRBD1 (6 bases). Germline V gene data show CDR1 as ENHRY and CDR2 as SYGVKD. The germline V and J ends were trimmed by 6 bases and 2 bases, with 16 bases remaining between them. This CDR3 comprises 15 residues. CDR3 in DNA: TGTGCCATCAGGAAGGACGCGGGGGCGAACTATGGCTACACCTTC. Residues: CAIRKDAGANYGYTF.

The genes are TRBV11-2 and TRBJ2-1; D is tentatively TRBD1 or TRBD2 (5 bases each). The V gene's germline CDR1 is SGHAT and CDR2 FQNNGV. CDR3 size: 13 residues. Trimming took off 4 bases at V and 4 bases at J, with 8 bases between the two ends. The CDR3 spells CASSSGPYNEQFF. CDR3 DNA sequence: TGTGCCAGCAGCTCGGGACCGTACAATGAGCAGTTCTTC.

This clonotype occurred many times. The rearrangement joins TRBV4-1 to TRBJ1-1; D might be TRBD1 (5 bases). Between the trimmed V and J ends, which lost 0 bases and 10 bases, there was a span of 18 bases. The germline CDR1 and CDR2 sequences are MGHRA and YSYEKL. The CDR3 has 15 amino acids. CDR3: CASSQDLGTSRGAFF. CDR3 in DNA: TGCGCCAGCAGCCAAGATTTAGGGACGTCTCGGGGAGCTTTCTTT.

The chain combines TRBV12-3 or TRBV12-4 with TRBJ2-3; TRBD2 aligns across 10 bases. The CDR3 extends over 15 amino acids. V lost 7 bases, J lost 4 bases, and 8 bases stayed unmatched. For the CDR3, the DNA is TGTGCCAGCACCGAAGCGGGGGGGTCCGCAGATACGCAGTATTTT. It is translated as CASTEAGGSADTQYF.

This clonotype appeared a few times. V usage is TRBV20-1 and J usage is TRBJ1-5; 10 nucleotides agree with TRBD1. CDR1 is DFQATT and CDR2 is SNEGSKA in the germline V gene (reference sequence). Trimming at V came to 3 bases and at J to 6 bases, leaving 5 bases not matched to a gene. This CDR3 is 14 amino acids long. The CDR3 DNA reads TGCAGTGCTAGGCAGACAGGGGGCGGTCAGCCCCAGCATTTT. This codes for CSARQTGGGQPQHF.

As regards this clonotype: This CDR3 fails to terminate in the conserved phenylalanine or tryptophan, so it likely reflects a read error. The chain recombines TRBV20-1 with TRBJ2-6; no firm D call. Between the trimmed V and J ends, which lost 0 bases and 0 bases, there was a span of 3 bases. The CDR3 consists of 14 residues. Germline V gives CDR1 DFQATT, CDR2 SNEGSKA (reference sequence). CDR3 DNA sequence: TGCAGTGCTAGAGAGGGCTCTGGGGCCAACGTCCTGACTTAC. Translation: CSAREGSGANVLTY.

This chain joins TRBV20-1 and TRBJ1-5; TRBD1 matches 7 bases. Germline V lookup: CDR1 DFQATT, CDR2 SNEGSKA (reference sequence). The CDR3 covers 14 residues. V trimming: 0 bases; J trimming: 3 bases; junction bases outside the gene matches: 2. The CDR3, as DNA: TGCAGTGCTAGAGATGACAGGGACAATCAGCCCCAGCATTTT. It specifies CSARDDRDNQPQHF.

This clonotype was seen more than once but under ten times. The chain joins TRBV4-1 to TRBJ2-1, with TRBD2 matching over 8 bases. The germline gives CDR1 MGHRA, CDR2 YSYEKL. The CDR3 totals 16 residues. V lost 4 bases to trimming and J lost 2 bases; unmatched junction nucleotides: 7. The CDR3: CASSPSPGGAYNEQFF. CDR3 nucleotides: TGCGCCAGCAGCCCCTCACCCGGGGGGGCCTACAATGAGCAGTTCTTC.

This clonotype was detected only a few times. V and J are TRBV28 and TRBJ1-4; no clear D. CDR1 is MDHEN, CDR2 SYDVKM, per germline. V dropped 5 bases and J dropped 8 bases, with 12 bases sitting between them. The CDR3 length is 13 residues. The CDR3 here is CASSPLSYEKLFF. The CDR3 DNA follows: TGTGCCAGCAGTCCACTTTCGTACGAAAAACTGTTTTTT.

This clonotype appeared many times. This chain uses TRBV29-1 with TRBJ1-1, with TRBD1 matching 7 bases. J lost 1 base, V lost 6 bases, and 5 bases had no gene match. The germline V gene has CDR1 SQVTM and CDR2 ANQGSEA. This CDR3 contains 13 residues. The CDR3 nucleotides are TGCAGCGTCCGGACAGGCCAGAACACTGAAGCTTTCTTT. This codes for CSVRTGQNTEAFF.

Only a few counts were recorded for this clonotype. The chain couples TRBV18 to TRBJ2-7, with a tentative D call TRBD1 (6 bases). Trimming removed 3 bases from V and 4 bases from J, with 19 bases in between. CDR3 length equals 16 residues. Germline V lookup: CDR1 KGHSH, CDR2 LQKENI. CDR3 in DNA: TGTGCCAGCTCACCGCGTGCAGGGGTAGGCTCTTACGAGCAGTACTTC. It translates to CASSPRAGVGSYEQYF.

This clonotype was observed at least ten times. The gene calls are TRBV9 and TRBJ2-7; TRBD1 aligns across 9 bases. The CDR3 runs 15 residues. With 0 bases clipped from V and 3 bases from J, the junction kept 4 bases outside the gene matches. Germline V gene data show CDR1 as SGDLS and CDR2 as YYNGEE. The CDR3 DNA follows: TGTGCCAGCAGCGTAGACGGGACAGGGTTCTACGAGCAGTACTTC. Its translation is CASSVDGTGFYEQYF.

The chain has TRBV7-2 and TRBJ1-5, with a possible D match to TRBD1 (5 bases). V was clipped by 2 bases and J by 2 bases, with 16 bases between them. Germline CDR1 SGHTA, CDR2 FQGNSA. The CDR3 sequence is 17 residues long. The CDR3 DNA reads as TGTGCCAGCAGCTTACGCCCGGGAGGGGATGGCAATCAGCCCCAGCATTTT. As protein: CASSLRPGGDGNQPQHF.

This clonotype was seen more than once but under ten times. The chain couples TRBV7-2 to TRBJ1-4, with 10 positions matching TRBD1. There are 14 residues in the CDR3. J was trimmed by 9 bases and V by 2 bases; bases with no gene match: 3. Germline assignment: CDR1 SGHTA and CDR2 FQGNSA. The chain's CDR3 is CASSLRQGAQKLFF. DNA for the CDR3: TGTGCCAGCAGCTTACGACAGGGGGCTCAAAAACTGTTTTTT.

The V call is TRBV4-1, the J call TRBJ2-5; 8 bases align to TRBD2. Trimming at V came to 4 bases and at J to 2 bases, leaving 3 bases not matched to a gene. The V gene's germline CDR1 is MGHRA and CDR2 YSYEKL. The length of the CDR3 is 14 residues. CDR3 sequence reads: CASSLPGGQETQYF. In DNA form, the CDR3 reads TGCGCCAGCAGCCTCCCGGGAGGGCAAGAGACCCAGTACTTC.

The sample holds a few counts of this clonotype. The chain joins TRBV20-1 to TRBJ2-5, with D unresolved. Trimming pared 3 bases from V and 5 bases from J, leaving 19 bases between. The CDR3 sequence is 15 residues long. From germline, CDR1 is DFQATT and CDR2 SNEGSKA (reference sequence). The CDR3 DNA reads TGCAGTGCTAGTATCCTAGAATCTTCGTTGGAGACCCAGTACTTC. Protein sequence: CSASILESSLETQYF.

This clonotype has only a few counts. CDR3 nucleotides: TGTGCCAGCAGCCCATTCCAGGGGAATCAGCCCCAGCATTTT. It encodes CASSPFQGNQPQHF. The V call is TRBV7-8, the J call TRBJ1-5; D might be TRBD1 (6 bases). The CDR3 is 14 amino acids. Looked up from germline, CDR1 is SGHVS and CDR2 is FQNEAQ. Trimming removed 5 bases at V and 4 bases at J, with 12 bases between. The whole variable domain, remainder taken from reference TRBV7-8 and TRBJ1-5, is GAGVSQSPRYKVAKRGQDVALRCDPISGHVSLFWYQQALGQGPEFLTYFQNEAQLDKSGLPSDRFFAERPEGSVSTLKIQRTQQEDSAVYLCASSPFQGNQPQHFGDGTRLSIL.

The sample holds a few counts of this clonotype. This chain links TRBV6-5 with TRBJ1-4; the D gene is possibly TRBD1 (6 bases). The germline CDR1 and CDR2 sequences are MNHEY and SVGAGI. The CDR3 is made up of 14 amino acids. Trimming pared 6 bases from V and 7 bases from J, leaving 15 bases between. This CDR3 is CASSEIQGSEKLFF. The CDR3 nucleotides read TGTGCCAGCAGCGAAATACAGGGAAGTGAAAAACTGTTTTTT.

This clonotype was detected only a few times. J is TRBJ2-2 and V is TRBV7-2, with a possible D match to TRBD1 (6 bases). With 5 bases removed from V and 1 base from J, the gap between germline ends came to 11 bases. CDR3 length equals 15 residues. Germline CDR1 is SGHTA and CDR2 is FQGNSA. CDR3 in amino acids: CASSPMTGNTGELFF. In DNA, the CDR3 is TGTGCCAGCAGCCCAATGACAGGGAACACCGGGGAGCTGTTTTTT.

This chain links TRBV28 with TRBJ2-1, with D possibly matching TRBD2 (5 bases). The ends were cut back, 6 bases at V and 7 bases at J, with 10 bases in the middle. The length of the CDR3 is 12 residues. CDR1 is MDHEN, CDR2 SYDVKM, per germline. As DNA, the CDR3 is TGTGCCAGCAGGTCAACTAGAAATGAGCAGTTCTTC. Translation: CASRSTRNEQFF.

This clonotype came up a few times. The chain employs TRBV5-5 and TRBJ2-3, with D perhaps TRBD2 (6 bases). Trimming took 0 bases from V and 0 from J, leaving 11 bases between them. The CDR3 length is 16 residues. The germline CDR1 and CDR2 sequences are SGHKS and YYEKEE (reference sequence). CDR3 loop: CASSLATSPSTDTQYF. CDR3 sequence (DNA): TGTGCCAGCAGCTTGGCCACTAGCCCTAGCACAGATACGCAGTATTTT. Looking up the rest from reference TRBV5-5 and TRBJ2-3 gives the full variable domain: DAGVTQSPTHLIKTRGQQVTLRCSPISGHKSVSWYQQVLGQGPQFIFQYYEKEERGRGNFPDRFSARQFPNYSSELNVNALLLGDSALYLCASSLATSPSTDTQYFGPGTRLTVL.

This clonotype was seen repeatedly, ten times or more. The chain combines TRBV29-1 with TRBJ1-2, with 7 bases that match TRBD1. CDR1 and CDR2 (germline): SQVTM, ANQGSEA. The CDR3 length is 13 residues. V was pared by 6 bases and J by 4 bases, with 8 bases of the junction left unmatched. The CDR3 nucleotides are TGCAGCGTAGTTACAGGGGATTTCTATGGCTACACCTTC. The encoded protein is CSVVTGDFYGYTF.

The J gene is TRBJ2-3, the V gene TRBV6-5; the D gene is possibly TRBD1 (7 bases). V lost 6 bases to trimming and J lost 8 bases, with 15 bases between them. CDR1 and CDR2 (germline): MNHEY, SVGAGI. The CDR3 is 13 residues long. The CDR3 here is CASSYGGGPTQYF. As DNA, the CDR3 is TGTGCCAGCAGCTACGGAGGGGGCCCTACGCAGTATTTT.

This clonotype was counted between two and nine times. The chain employs TRBV4-3 and TRBJ2-5; D is unresolved. This CDR3 has 17 residues. In germline, CDR1 is LGHNA, CDR2 YSLEER. V lost 0 bases and J 4 bases, leaving 18 bases between the germline ends. The CDR3 nucleotides read TGCGCCAGCAGCCAAGAAATGCCGTTAAGGGTAGGAGAGACCCAGTACTTC. It codes for CASSQEMPLRVGETQYF.

This chain uses TRBV7-9 with TRBJ2-7; 7 bases line up with TRBD1. J gave up 4 bases and V 3 bases, and 6 bases lay outside the gene matches. The CDR3 consists of 14 residues. The germline gives CDR1 SEHNR, CDR2 FQNEAQ (reference sequence). DNA of the CDR3: TGTGCCAGCAGCTTGGACACGGGACAGTACGAGCAGTACTTC. It is translated as CASSLDTGQYEQYF.